Each of the 22 T cell receptor beta chains below was sequenced from the same sample in a study of cytomegalovirus exposure and HLA in healthy donors. 13 Jbeta primers and 60 Vbeta primers were used for the PCR. The data were produced by immunoSEQ multiplex PCR, yet TCRdb's version contains in-frame clones alone and is incomplete. The repertoire holds around 150,000 clones, with approximately 70% as singletons. The sequenced sample was PBMCs. These receptors were obtained from a human donor in good health.

This clone was detected only once. The chain recombines TRBV29-1 with TRBJ2-2; 10 bases fit TRBD1. The length of the CDR3 is 14 residues. Germline V lookup: CDR1 SQVTM, CDR2 ANQGSEA. Trimming took 1 base from V and 7 from J; bases not matched to a gene: 3. CDR3: CSVEVGTGDGELFF. In DNA, the CDR3 is TGCAGCGTTGAAGTTGGGACAGGGGACGGGGAGCTGTTTTTT.

The chain links TRBV18 to TRBJ2-2, with D maybe TRBD2 (5 bases). V lost 3 bases, J lost 1 base, and 9 bases lay in between. Germline CDR1 KGHSH, CDR2 LQKENI. This CDR3 contains 15 residues. The CDR3 coding sequence is TGTGCCAGCTCACCGGGGAGCGAGAACACCGGGGAGCTGTTTTTT. Protein sequence: CASSPGSENTGELFF.

The V and J genes are TRBV27 and TRBJ2-1, with D perhaps matching TRBD1 (5 bases). CDR3 length: 14 amino acids. The V gene's germline CDR1 is MNHEY and CDR2 SMNVEV (reference sequence). V lost 4 bases, J lost 1 base, and 8 bases lay in between. The chain's CDR3 is CASSSQGSYNEQFF. The CDR3 coding sequence is TGTGCCAGCAGTTCCCAGGGTTCCTACAATGAGCAGTTCTTC.

This chain uses TRBV20-1 with TRBJ1-1; D is perhaps TRBD1 (5 bases). V was cut by 3 bases and J by 6 bases, with 8 bases left in between. The CDR3 sequence is 11 residues long. Looked up from germline, CDR1 is DFQATT and CDR2 is SNEGSKA (reference sequence). CDR3: CSARGGPEAFF. CDR3 DNA sequence: TGCAGTGCTAGGGGGGGTCCTGAAGCTTTCTTT.

This clone was recorded only once. V gene TRBV7-8 combines with J gene TRBJ2-1, with 7 nucleotides matching TRBD2. Germline lookup yields CDR1 SGHVS and CDR2 FQNEAQ. The CDR3 is made up of 15 amino acids. With V trimmed by 2 bases and J by 5 bases, 6 bases remained unmatched. CDR3 protein: CASSLRAGDHNEQFF. For the CDR3, the DNA is TGTGCCAGCAGCTTAAGGGCGGGAGACCACAATGAGCAGTTCTTC.

Regarding this clone: One junction end does not reproduce the germline sequence, and a read error may be involved. The chain combines TRBV7-9 with TRBJ2-7, with 13 bases identical to TRBD2. The CDR3 has 17 residues. Germline loops: CDR1 SEHNR, CDR2 FQNEAQ (reference sequence). The CDR3 nucleotides read TGTTCCAGCAGCTTAGTTCGATTTGGACTAGCGGGAGTCGAGCAGTACTTC. Translated, it gives CSSSLVRFGLAGVEQYF.

Comment on this clone: Other nucleotide sequences from this sample produce the same CDR3. The chain uses TRBV5-1 and TRBJ2-2, with unresolved D. CDR3 size: 14 residues. V was pared by 0 bases and J by 2 bases, with 5 bases between. Germline V CDR1 and CDR2: SGHRS, YFSETQ. This chain's CDR3 is CASSLGQNTGELFF. CDR3 nucleotides: TGCGCCAGCAGCTTGGGACAAAACACCGGGGAGCTGTTTTTT.

The chain employs TRBV5-1 and TRBJ2-3; D is undetermined. The CDR3 has 15 residues. V was clipped by 0 bases and J by 2 bases, with 10 bases between them. Germline V CDR1 and CDR2: SGHRS, YFSETQ. The DNA for the CDR3 is TGCGCCAGCAGCTTGGACGTCTCCTACACAGATACGCAGTATTTT. Amino acid sequence: CASSLDVSYTDTQYF.

V is TRBV28 and J is TRBJ2-7; TRBD2 agrees at 9 bases. Germline values: CDR1 MDHEN, CDR2 SYDVKM. After removal of 5 bases from V and 5 bases from J, the junction contained 16 bases not matched to a gene. The CDR3 has 17 amino acids. CDR3 residues: CASSSRSGRGGVNEQYF. The CDR3 nucleotides read TGTGCCAGCAGTAGTAGGTCGGGGCGGGGGGGCGTAAACGAGCAGTACTTC.

DNA of the CDR3: TGTGCCACCAGCAGAGGTTATAGCGTCCCAACCTACGAGCAGTACTTC. Its protein is CATSRGYSVPTYEQYF. The rearrangement uses TRBV15 and TRBJ2-7, with a possible D match to TRBD2 (5 bases). Germline V gene data show CDR1 as LNHNV and CDR2 as YYDKDF (reference sequence). V shed 1 base and J shed 2 bases, with 15 bases lying between them. The CDR3 covers 16 residues.

This clone appeared a few times. V usage is TRBV28 and J usage is TRBJ1-6; D is undetermined. Trimming took 7 bases from V and 0 from J, leaving 19 bases between them. From germline, CDR1 is MDHEN and CDR2 SYDVKM. The CDR3 is 18 residues long. The CDR3 region has the DNA TGTGCCAGCACCCCAGTAAGTGTGATCAGCTCCTATAATTCACCCCTCCACTTT. Its protein product is CASTPVSVISSYNSPLHF.

The chain is built from TRBV7-9 and TRBJ1-4, with D hard to call. Germline lookup yields CDR1 SEHNR and CDR2 FQNEAQ (reference sequence). V gave up 5 bases and J gave up 8 bases, with 9 bases separating them. The CDR3 sequence is 12 residues long. The CDR3 protein is CASSESLEKLFF. The DNA of the CDR3 is TGTGCCAGCAGCGAGAGTTTGGAAAAACTGTTTTTT.

The chain has TRBV4-2 and TRBJ1-2; no clear D. The CDR3 sequence is 14 residues long. The V gene's germline CDR1 is LGHNA and CDR2 YNFKEQ. V was cut by 3 bases and J by 4 bases, with 12 bases left in between. DNA of the CDR3: TGTGCCAGCAGCCAGAGCCCCGATTCCTATGGCTACACCTTC. It translates to CASSQSPDSYGYTF.

The CDR3 loop reads CASSLESSNEKLFF. The CDR3 DNA sequence: TGCGCCAGCAGCTTGGAGAGCTCTAATGAAAAACTGTTTTTT. The chain joins TRBV5-1 to TRBJ1-4; no reliable D call. The length of the CDR3 is 14 residues. V gave up 0 bases and J gave up 3 bases, with 6 bases separating them. The germline V gene has CDR1 SGHRS and CDR2 YFSETQ.

The genes are TRBV7-9 and TRBJ2-1; 9 nucleotides align to TRBD2. With 7 bases clipped from V and 8 bases from J, the junction kept 18 bases outside the gene matches. The CDR3 consists of 17 residues. CDR1 and CDR2 from the germline V gene are SEHNR and FQNEAQ (reference sequence). CDR3 protein: CASNMRGGSGSGDEQFF. The CDR3 DNA is TGTGCCAGCAATATGAGAGGGGGTAGCGGGAGTGGCGATGAGCAGTTCTTC.

V gene TRBV15 combines with J gene TRBJ1-5; possibly TRBD1 for D (6 bases). Germline V lookup: CDR1 LNHNV, CDR2 YYDKDF (reference sequence). The CDR3 runs 16 residues. V was trimmed by 0 bases and J by 4 bases, leaving 13 bases between them. The CDR3 here is CATSRDRGGVNQPQHF. DNA of the CDR3: TGTGCCACCAGCAGAGATCGGGGGGGCGTAAATCAGCCCCAGCATTTT.

This chain joins TRBV11-2 and TRBJ2-3, with 8 bases identical to TRBD2. Losses at the gene ends were 5 bases for V and 4 bases for J; bases not matched to a gene: 11. Germline V gene sequence: CDR1 SGHAT, CDR2 FQNNGV. This CDR3 has 16 amino acids. The DNA for the CDR3 is TGTGCCAGCAGCCGGAAAAGCGGGAGTGGGGCAGATACGCAGTATTTT. It specifies CASSRKSGSGADTQYF.

This clone was observed a single time. V is TRBV2 and J is TRBJ2-7; 7 bases map to TRBD2. The ends lost 3 bases at V and 6 bases at J; junction bases unmatched: 14. The CDR3 has 16 residues. Looked up from germline, CDR1 is SNHLY and CDR2 is FYNNEI. The CDR3 DNA sequence: TGTGCCAGCAGTGACGCGGGGGAGCCTGGGTCTGTCGAGCAGTACTTC. This sequence encodes CASSDAGEPGSVEQYF.

This clone was observed a handful of times. The chain is built from TRBV29-1 and TRBJ1-3; 8 bases match TRBD1. J gave up 2 bases and V 3 bases, and 0 bases lay outside the gene matches. The germline V gene has CDR1 SQVTM and CDR2 ANQGSEA. The CDR3 is 13 residues long. The CDR3 here is CSVEDRAGNTIYF. CDR3 sequence (DNA): TGCAGCGTTGAGGACAGGGCTGGAAACACCATATATTTT.

The chain combines TRBV2 with TRBJ1-5, with 7 nucleotides matching TRBD1. The germline V gene has CDR1 SNHLY and CDR2 FYNNEI. J was trimmed by 2 bases and V by 5 bases; bases with no gene match: 9. CDR3 length: 16 amino acids. The CDR3 here is CASSKGQPRGNQPQHF. The CDR3 DNA follows: TGTGCCAGCAGTAAGGGACAGCCTAGGGGCAATCAGCCCCAGCATTTT.

This chain links TRBV2 with TRBJ2-1, with TRBD2 identical over 7 bases. The CDR3 length is 14 residues. Trimming at V came to 8 bases and at J to 0 bases, leaving 4 bases not matched to a gene. In germline, CDR1 is SNHLY, CDR2 FYNNEI. CDR3 DNA sequence: TGTGCCAGCTCCGGCGGGAGCTCCTACAATGAGCAGTTCTTC. Its translation: CASSGGSSYNEQFF.

This chain links TRBV29-1 with TRBJ1-1, with D tentatively TRBD1 (5 bases). The V gene's germline CDR1 is SQVTM and CDR2 ANQGSEA. The CDR3 consists of 14 residues. The V gene lost 1 base and the J gene lost 0 bases, with 9 bases spanning the gap. CDR3 coding DNA: TGCAGCGTTGAAGTCGACAGAGTGAACACTGAAGCTTTCTTT. Its translation: CSVEVDRVNTEAFF.